Reported below is one TCR beta chain. These data originate in a study of blood T cell repertoires in COVID-19. Study-level background: Italy, Spain and the United States were the sources of the convalescent and acute COVID-19 samples.

Original processing methods: Quantification of nucleated cells was approximated via reference gene primer amplification. The assay was immunoSEQ multiplex PCR, and TCRdb's table has in-frame clones only and misses some. V, J and clone size derive from that table, while D and trimming were established from the DNA sequence. Among 190,000 or so clones, over 70% were seen once, and the ten largest hold less than 3.5%. This receptor was identified in a man aged 50-60 years with active or convalescent COVID-19. Sequenced material: peripheral blood.

CDR3 nucleotides: TGTGCCAGCAGTGCCCGACTAGCGGGAGACAGCACAGATACGCAGTATTTT. Its translation is CASSARLAGDSTDTQYF. The V and J genes are TRBV2 and TRBJ2-3, with 12 positions matching TRBD2. After removal of 4 bases from V and 0 bases from J, the junction contained 5 bases not matched to a gene. The CDR3 runs 17 residues. Germline V gene sequence: CDR1 SNHLY, CDR2 FYNNEI.